This T cell receptor (beta chain) was sequenced during a study of radiation and T cells in renal cell carcinoma. As to time point: baseline pretreatment blood. As for treatment: 15 Gy SBRT to primary tumor, nephrectomy 4 weeks later. Clones were sequenced by immunoSEQ multiplex PCR, and TCRdb holds only the in-frame ones, with some missing. This sample has about 140,000 clones, with less than 85% found just once. Sequenced material: blood, taken from a patient whose treatment included radiotherapy and nephrectomy. The receptor comes from a woman between 50 and 59 years old with renal cell carcinoma.

CDR3 loop: CASSLQDRAYEQYF. The CDR3 DNA is TGTGCCAGCAGCTTACAGGACAGGGCTTACGAGCAGTACTTC. V usage is TRBV7-9 and J usage is TRBJ2-7; 8 positions match TRBD1. CDR3 length equals 14 residues. Germline CDR1 and CDR2: SEHNR and FQNEAQ (reference sequence). The junction had 4 bases not matched to a gene; V was cut back by 2 bases and J by 4 bases.